Presented here are 23 T cell receptor beta chains from one specimen sequenced in a study of T cells in Graves' hyperthyroidism and ophthalmopathy. TCR beta CDR3 regions were amplified from RNA. The HTBI set primed first-round TCR CDR3 RT-PCR. TCRdb re-analysed the multiplex PCR reads in MiXCR, keeping a single row per CDR3 protein. This repertoire shows 600,000 to 700,000 distinct CDR3 sequences, over 40% found once; its top ten account for about 7%. Sequenced: peripheral blood or thyroid tissue (not recorded which). These TCRs come from an adult man with Graves' disease, either hyperthyroidism or ophthalmopathy (not recorded which).

The rearrangement links TRBV12-3 or TRBV12-4 to TRBJ1-3, with a possible D match to TRBD1 (5 bases). The CDR3 sequence is 12 residues long. The V gene lost 3 bases and the J gene lost 7 bases, with 7 bases spanning the gap. CDR3 in amino acids: CASSFRGNTIYF. As DNA, the CDR3 is TGTGCCAGCAGTTTCCGGGGGAACACCATATATTTT.

The table lists this clonotype with many counts. The CDR3 DNA reads as TGTGCCAGTAGTATCGACCGGAACGAAAAACTGTTTTTT. Protein sequence: CASSIDRNEKLFF. The V gene is TRBV19, the J gene TRBJ1-4; D ambiguous. The CDR3 is 13 amino acids. V lost 3 bases to trimming and J lost 8 bases, with 10 bases between them. Per the germline V gene, CDR1 is LNHDA and CDR2 is SQIVND (reference sequence). The variable domain in full, completed from reference TRBV19 and TRBJ1-4, reads DGGITQSPKYLFRKEGQNVTLSCEQNLNHDAMYWYRQDPGQGLRLIYYSQIVNDFQKGDIAEGYSVSREKKESFPLTVTSAQKNPTAFYLCASSIDRNEKLFFGSGTQLSVL.

A few counts support this clonotype. The V gene is TRBV20-1, the J gene TRBJ1-4; 7 positions match TRBD1. The germline V gene has CDR1 DFQATT and CDR2 SNEGSKA (reference sequence). The trim removed 5 bases at V and 7 bases at J, leaving 4 bases unmatched. This CDR3 has 12 amino acids. The CDR3 protein is CSAGYRGEKLFF. CDR3 nucleotide sequence: TGCAGTGCTGGATACAGGGGTGAAAAACTGTTTTTT.

Many counts were recorded for this clonotype. The J gene is TRBJ1-5, the V gene TRBV2; tentative D call: TRBD1 (6 bases). The V gene's germline CDR1 is SNHLY and CDR2 FYNNEI. V dropped 8 bases and J dropped 1 base, with 15 bases sitting between them. The CDR3 spans 15 residues. The CDR3 DNA sequence: TGTGCCAGCCGGGGGGGGCTCGAAAGCAATCAGCCCCAGCATTTT. This sequence encodes CASRGGLESNQPQHF.

The chain recombines TRBV7-2 with TRBJ2-7; TRBD1 agrees at 9 bases. CDR1 is SGHTA and CDR2 is FQGNSA in the germline V gene. Trimming removed 6 bases from V and 5 bases from J; junction bases left unmatched: 20. The CDR3 length is 18 residues. The chain's CDR3 is CASRRTTGGGGWFDEQYF. In nucleotides, the CDR3 is TGTGCCAGCAGACGCACCACAGGGGGCGGGGGATGGTTCGACGAGCAGTACTTC.

This chain joins TRBV7-6 and TRBJ1-4, with 7 bases identical to TRBD1. From germline, CDR1 is SGHVS and CDR2 FNYEAQ. J was trimmed by 2 bases and V by 4 bases; bases with no gene match: 13. This CDR3 has 18 amino acids. The CDR3 is CASSYQAGWGQTNEKLFF. CDR3 coding DNA: TGTGCCAGCAGCTATCAGGCAGGGTGGGGACAGACTAATGAAAAACTGTTTTTT. Filled out from reference TRBV7-6 and TRBJ1-4, the complete variable domain reads GAGVSQSPRYKVTKRGQDVALRCDPISGHVSLYWYRQALGQGPEFLTYFNYEAQQDKSGLPNDRFSAERPEGSISTLTIQRTEQRDSAMYRCASSYQAGWGQTNEKLFFGSGTQLSVL.

The chain joins TRBV12-3 or TRBV12-4 to TRBJ2-5; no reliable D call. This CDR3 spans 14 amino acids. V dropped 5 bases and J dropped 4 bases, with 14 bases sitting between them. The CDR3 nucleotides are TGTGCCAGCAGTCGCACGATGGGCGGAGAGACCCAGTACTTC. Its protein is CASSRTMGGETQYF.

This clonotype was picked up a small number of times. CDR3 loop: CASSFGRAGYTF. DNA of the CDR3: TGTGCCAGCAGCTTCGGCAGGGCGGGCTACACCTTC. The chain has TRBV7-9 and TRBJ1-2, with a tentative D call TRBD1 (5 bases). The CDR3 spans 12 residues. Trimming stripped 3 bases from V and 8 bases from J, with 10 bases between. Germline CDR1 reads SEHNR; CDR2 reads FQNEAQ (reference sequence). The full variable domain, rest sourced from reference TRBV7-9 and TRBJ1-2, is DTGVSQNPRHKITKRGQNVTFRCDPISEHNRLYWYRQTLGQGPEFLTYFQNEAQLEKSRLLSDRFSAERPKGSFSTLEIQRTEQGDSAMYLCASSFGRAGYTFGSGTRLTVV.

The chain employs TRBV15 and TRBJ1-2; 11 bases map to TRBD1. The CDR3 covers 16 residues. V shed 1 base and J 8 bases; nucleotides not matched to a gene: 9. Germline lookup yields CDR1 LNHNV and CDR2 YYDKDF (reference sequence). The CDR3 is CATSRARTGGAEGYTF. In DNA, the CDR3 is TGTGCCACCAGCAGAGCACGGACAGGGGGCGCTGAGGGCTACACCTTC.

This clonotype was seen only once. An end of the junction differs from the germline gene, which may be a read error. The chain combines TRBV15 with TRBJ2-6; TRBD1 matches at 12 bases. The CDR3 is made up of 14 amino acids. Germline-derived CDR1 and CDR2 are LNHNV and YYDKDF (reference sequence). CDR3 bases: TGTGCCACCAGCAAGGGGACAGGGGGCAACATCCTGACTTTC. Translated: CATSKGTGGNILTF.

The chain uses TRBV7-3 and TRBJ1-3, with D unclear. CDR1 SGHTA and CDR2 FQGTGA come from the germline V gene. The V end lost 1 base, the J end lost 5 bases, and 21 bases lay between the germline ends. This CDR3 is built from 18 residues. The CDR3: CASSLNLAGRASRNTIYF. Here the CDR3 DNA reads TGTGCCAGCAGCTTAAATCTCGCCGGAAGGGCAAGTAGAAACACCATATATTTT.

This clonotype was detected a few times. The chain joins TRBV5-1 to TRBJ1-2; D uncertain. Trimming stripped 0 bases from V and 8 bases from J, with 11 bases between. Germline CDR1 reads SGHRS; CDR2 reads YFSETQ. The CDR3 sequence is 13 residues long. The DNA for the CDR3 is TGCGCCAGCAGCTTGGTTCCCGGGTTCGGCTACACCTTC. Its translation: CASSLVPGFGYTF. The full variable domain, rest sourced from reference TRBV5-1 and TRBJ1-2, is KAGVTQTPRYLIKTRGQQVTLSCSPISGHRSVSWYQQTPGQGLQFLFEYFSETQRNKGNFPGRFSGRQFSNSRSEMNVSTLELGDSALYLCASSLVPGFGYTFGSGTRLTVV.

On this clonotype itself: A junction end diverges from the germline sequence, so it may reflect a read error. The chain links TRBV6-9 to TRBJ2-6; 10 positions match TRBD2. The CDR3 runs to 18 residues. CDR1 MNHGY and CDR2 SVAAGI come from the germline V gene. CDR3 residues: CASKLASGRLAGVNVLTF. CDR3 DNA sequence: TGTGCCAGCAAGTTGGCTAGCGGGAGACTAGCAGGGGTCAACGTCCTGACTTTC.

This clonotype was observed a handful of times. The rearrangement links TRBV24-1 to TRBJ2-7; D may be TRBD1 (6 bases). Trimming stripped 2 bases from V and 0 bases from J, with 16 bases between. The CDR3 runs 17 residues. CDR1 is KGHDR and CDR2 is SFDVKD in the germline V gene. The CDR3 protein is CATSDSPDSKSSYEQYF. The CDR3 region has the DNA TGTGCCACCAGTGATTCGCCGGACAGTAAGAGCTCCTACGAGCAGTACTTC.

V usage is TRBV6-5 and J usage is TRBJ1-1; the match to TRBD1 covers 7 bases. CDR3 length: 13 residues. Unmatched junction bases numbered 2, after V lost 2 bases and J lost 5 bases. CDR1 is MNHEY and CDR2 is SVGAGI in the germline V gene. CDR3 DNA sequence: TGTGCCAGCAGTTACGACAGGGAGACTGAAGCTTTCTTT. Protein: CASSYDRETEAFF.

This clonotype was seen a handful of times. The chain couples TRBV6-1 to TRBJ2-5; D is uncertain. Per germline, CDR1 MNHNS and CDR2 SASEGT. V was trimmed by 5 bases and J by 5 bases, leaving 18 bases between them. The CDR3 length is 15 residues. CDR3 bases: TGTGCCAGCAGTTACTCGTTTCCTATGGAGGAGACCCAGTACTTC. Protein product: CASSYSFPMEETQYF.

The rearrangement joins TRBV7-3 to TRBJ1-2; D call uncertain. CDR1 and CDR2 from the germline V gene are SGHTA and FQGTGA. CDR3 length: 12 amino acids. V was clipped by 8 bases and J by 7 bases, with 14 bases between them. CDR3 bases: TGTGCCAGCCCGGCGGGAGTTGGTGGCTACACCTTC. Translating gives CASPAGVGGYTF.

This clonotype was seen a handful of times. This chain uses TRBV19 with TRBJ1-1; D unresolved. V was pared by 7 bases and J by 0 bases, with 15 bases between. Germline-derived CDR1 and CDR2 are LNHDA and SQIVND (reference sequence). This CDR3 comprises 15 residues. The CDR3 nucleotides are TGTGCCAGTAAGAACCAAGCGAATATGAACACTGAAGCTTTCTTT. Translation gives CASKNQANMNTEAFF.

V usage is TRBV24-1 and J usage is TRBJ1-2; a possible D gene is TRBD1 (5 bases). The ends were cut back, 3 bases at V and 8 bases at J, with 21 bases in the middle. CDR3 length: 16 amino acids. Germline CDR1 is KGHDR and CDR2 is SFDVKD. CDR3 DNA: TGTGCCACCAGTGATCCGACAGTTACTGAGGCAGGAGGCTACACCTTC. Translation: CATSDPTVTEAGGYTF.

This clonotype has just a few counts. This chain links TRBV20-1 with TRBJ2-7; D remains ambiguous. The CDR3 runs 12 residues. From germline, CDR1 is DFQATT and CDR2 SNEGSKA (reference sequence). The V end was cut by 1 base, the J end by 3 bases, with 7 bases between. As DNA, the CDR3 is TGCAGTGCTAGAGGTACCTACTACGAGCAGTACTTC. Residues: CSARGTYYEQYF.

This clonotype came up a few times. The rearrangement uses TRBV7-8 and TRBJ1-4; 8 bases are shared with TRBD1. Germline values: CDR1 SGHVS, CDR2 FQNEAQ. The CDR3 has 17 residues. Trimming at V came to 2 bases and at J to 7 bases, leaving 12 bases not matched to a gene. For the CDR3, the DNA is TGTGCCAGCAGCTTAAGTGCCCCGGACAGGGACGGTGAAAAACTGTTTTTT. This sequence encodes CASSLSAPDRDGEKLFF.

The gene calls are TRBV5-6 and TRBJ1-5; a weak D match, TRBD1 (6 bases). V was trimmed by 4 bases and J by 7 bases, leaving 12 bases between them. This CDR3 is built from 13 residues. Germline CDR1 is SGHDT and CDR2 is YYEEEE. CDR3 in amino acids: CASSQRQEQPQHF. CDR3 DNA: TGTGCCAGCAGCCAACGACAGGAACAGCCCCAGCATTTT.

This clonotype was counted between two and nine times. The chain recombines TRBV10-3 with TRBJ2-2; 7 bases are a match to TRBD1. The length of the CDR3 is 15 residues. The germline V gene has CDR1 ENHRY and CDR2 SYGVKD. Unmatched junction bases numbered 8, after V lost 4 bases and J lost 6 bases. The CDR3 protein is CAISGDSSRPGELFF. The CDR3 bases are TGTGCCATCAGTGGGGACAGCTCCCGGCCCGGGGAGCTGTTTTTT.